The present entry profiles one T cell receptor (beta chain) with its context. Germline V gives CDR1 MNHNS, CDR2 SASEGT. The CDR3 is 14 residues long. Deletions cut 2 bases from V and 1 base from J, with 8 bases between. How the authors handled the data: Quantification of nucleated cells was approximated via reference gene primer amplification. The data were produced by immunoSEQ multiplex PCR, yet TCRdb's version contains in-frame clones alone and is incomplete. V and J calls and clone size come straight from that table; D and trimming were deduced from the DNA. This sample carries roughly 97,000 clones, 82% of them seen once, and the ten largest clones take around 4.8%. These data originate in a study of blood T cell repertoires in COVID-19. The overall study: Some COVID-19 samples were acute and others convalescent; all came from the United States, Italy and Spain. Nucleic acid was either cDNA or gDNA, and it came from T cells, B-cell-depleted T cells, or PBMCs.

The receptor was isolated from a man in his fifties or sixties with acute or convalescent COVID-19. This chain uses TRBV6-1 with TRBJ1-1; D gene uncertain. The specimen sequenced was peripheral blood. The CDR3 bases are TGTGCCAGCAGTGAAACCCACAAGAACACTGAAGCTTTCTTT. This sequence encodes CASSETHKNTEAFF.